A single sample gave rise to the 27 T cell receptor beta chains below, sequenced in a study of human T cells and chemical hapten exposure. Using its own MiXCR run on the RACE reads, TCRdb lists one record per CDR3 protein. The profile shows under 400,000 distinct CDR3 sequences, 4% to 6% of them singletons. Time point here: pre-sensitization, week 0. Treatment in this sample: therapeutic diphenylcyclopropenone sensitization with weekly scalp DPC. The starting material was whole blood, obtained in connection with sensitization to the hapten diphenylcyclopropenone (DPC). The receptors were sampled from a woman aged 45 to 65 with alopecia areata. Some clones in this sample may be carry-over from other donors' samples.

The table lists this clonotype with a few counts. This chain uses TRBV29-1 with TRBJ1-1; TRBD1 might be the D (6 bases). CDR1 and CDR2 (germline): SQVTM, ANQGSEA. The CDR3 extends over 11 amino acids. Trimming left V 3 bases short and J 4 bases short, with 6 bases between. The chain's CDR3 is CSVEDSTEAFF. The CDR3 DNA is TGCAGCGTTGAGGACAGCACTGAAGCTTTCTTT.

In this sample, this clonotype turned up a few times. V gene TRBV10-3 combines with J gene TRBJ2-5, with D maybe TRBD2 (6 bases). The CDR3 loop spans 13 amino acids. The V gene lost 6 bases and the J gene lost 5 bases, with 13 bases spanning the gap. The germline V gene encodes CDR1 ENHRY and CDR2 SYGVKD. The CDR3 here is CAIRVSGRETQYF. The CDR3 DNA reads as TGTGCCATCAGAGTCTCGGGGAGGGAGACCCAGTACTTC.

This clonotype has at least ten counts. The V gene is TRBV7-6, the J gene TRBJ2-1; D is uncertain. Germline-derived CDR1 and CDR2 are SGHVS and FNYEAQ. This CDR3 is 13 amino acids long. V was clipped by 4 bases and J by 6 bases, with 10 bases between them. CDR3 DNA sequence: TGTGCCAGCAGCTCCAACGAAATCAATGAGCAGTTCTTC. Its protein product is CASSSNEINEQFF. The full variable domain, rest sourced from reference TRBV7-6 and TRBJ2-1, is GAGVSQSPRYKVTKRGQDVALRCDPISGHVSLYWYRQALGQGPEFLTYFNYEAQQDKSGLPNDRFSAERPEGSISTLTIQRTEQRDSAMYRCASSSNEINEQFFGPGTRLTVL.

At least ten counts were recorded for this clonotype. The chain joins TRBV7-2 to TRBJ2-3; no definite D call. V shed 10 bases and J shed 3 bases, with 11 bases lying between them. The CDR3 has 12 amino acids. Germline CDR1 is SGHTA and CDR2 is FQGNSA. Here the CDR3 DNA reads TGTGCCACCTCGAAGGGAACAGATACGCAGTATTTT. Translating it yields CATSKGTDTQYF.

This clonotype was observed a handful of times. The J gene is TRBJ1-6, the V gene TRBV7-2; D remains ambiguous. Germline V lookup: CDR1 SGHTA, CDR2 FQGNSA. Trimming removed 2 bases from V and 10 bases from J, with 6 bases in between. This CDR3 has 12 amino acids. CDR3 amino acids: CASSLNESPLHF. The CDR3 region has the DNA TGTGCCAGCAGCTTAAACGAGTCACCCCTCCACTTT.

This clonotype showed up many times. V gene TRBV4-3 combines with J gene TRBJ2-1; the match to TRBD2 covers 7 bases. The CDR3 has 13 amino acids. V lost 6 bases and J lost 6; bases outside the gene matches: 5. CDR1 and CDR2 (germline): LGHNA, YSLEER. CDR3 loop: CASSLREGNEQFF. CDR3 bases: TGCGCCAGCAGTCTCAGGGAGGGCAATGAGCAGTTCTTC.

There are many counts of this clonotype. The chain is built from TRBV21-1 and TRBJ1-1. TRBV21-1 is assigned pseudogene status. This CDR3 spans 11 amino acids. In nucleotides, the CDR3 is TGTGCCAGCAGCAAATCGAGGGAAGCTTTCTTT. It is translated as CASSKSREAFF.

A few counts support this clonotype. The chain has TRBV27 and TRBJ2-2; TRBD2 agrees at 7 bases. Germline V gene data show CDR1 as MNHEY and CDR2 as SMNVEV (reference sequence). The CDR3 totals 17 residues. Trimming cost V 4 bases and J 6 bases; bases outside gene matches: 14. The CDR3 protein is CASSSSPPGGGAGELFF. Here the CDR3 DNA reads TGTGCCAGCAGTTCCTCCCCCCCGGGAGGTGGGGCCGGGGAGCTGTTTTTT.

This clonotype has ten or more counts. The chain links TRBV25-1 to TRBJ2-7; 9 bases are shared with TRBD1. Trimming took 7 bases from V and 3 from J; bases not matched to a gene: 13. Germline lookup yields CDR1 MGHDK and CDR2 SYGVNS. The CDR3 is 16 residues long. The CDR3 DNA is TGTGCCAGCACCGGACCCGGGGGACAGGGTTACTACGAGCAGTACTTC. Residues: CASTGPGGQGYYEQYF.

The CDR3 spells CSAPRSGWYQETQYF. The CDR3 coding sequence is TGCAGTGCCCCCCGAAGCGGGTGGTACCAAGAGACCCAGTACTTC. The rearrangement uses TRBV20-1 and TRBJ2-5; tentative D call: TRBD2 (6 bases). Germline loops: CDR1 DFQATT, CDR2 SNEGSKA (reference sequence). CDR3 size: 15 residues. The ends were cut back, 6 bases at V and 0 bases at J, with 17 bases in the middle.

V and J are TRBV28 and TRBJ1-1, with D perhaps matching TRBD1 (6 bases). Germline CDR1 reads MDHEN; CDR2 reads SYDVKM. The CDR3 has 14 residues. Trimming stripped 3 bases from V and 3 bases from J, with 11 bases between. This CDR3 is CASSFQGRYTEAFF. The CDR3 bases are TGTGCCAGCAGTTTCCAGGGGCGGTACACTGAAGCTTTCTTT.

This chain joins TRBV4-3 and TRBJ2-1; D gene ambiguous. The CDR3 loop spans 14 amino acids. Trimming left V 3 bases short and J 4 bases short, with 10 bases between. The V gene's germline CDR1 is LGHNA and CDR2 YSLEER. The CDR3 DNA is TGCGCCAGCAGCCAGCCGGACGGGTACAATGAGCAGTTCTTC. Protein product: CASSQPDGYNEQFF.

The CDR3 loop is CASTGWELAGELTDTQYF. Written as DNA, the CDR3 is TGTGCCAGCACGGGATGGGAACTAGCGGGAGAACTCACAGATACGCAGTATTTT. This rearrangement joins TRBV2 to TRBJ2-3; TRBD2 matches at 11 bases. The germline gives CDR1 SNHLY, CDR2 FYNNEI. This CDR3 spans 18 amino acids. The V segment lost 7 bases and the J segment 2 bases; nucleotides outside the gene matches: 14.

This clonotype was picked up a small number of times. The rearrangement joins TRBV10-3 to TRBJ2-1; D might be TRBD2 (6 bases). Trimming removed 5 bases at V and 6 bases at J, with 17 bases between. From germline, CDR1 is ENHRY and CDR2 SYGVKD. The CDR3 consists of 15 residues. In nucleotides, the CDR3 is TGTGCCATCAGTCCCCTTGGGGGGACGGGCAATGAGCAGTTCTTC. Its protein product is CAISPLGGTGNEQFF.

V and J are TRBV11-2 and TRBJ2-1, with TRBD2 matching 12 bases. Germline lookup yields CDR1 SGHAT and CDR2 FQNNGV. This CDR3 comprises 17 residues. The junction had 6 bases not matched to a gene; V was cut back by 1 base and J by 5 bases. CDR3 residues: CASSLGLAGVTHNEQFF. The CDR3 region has the DNA TGTGCCAGCAGCTTAGGACTAGCGGGGGTTACTCACAATGAGCAGTTCTTC.

There are a few counts of this clonotype. The chain joins TRBV12-3 or TRBV12-4 to TRBJ1-1; D is possibly TRBD1 (6 bases). The CDR3 is 13 amino acids. V lost 6 bases and J 1 base, leaving 9 bases between the germline ends. The CDR3 DNA is TGTGCCAGCAGGAGGACAGAGAACACTGAAGCTTTCTTT. Its protein is CASRRTENTEAFF.

The chain links TRBV6-1 to TRBJ2-1, with D hard to call. The CDR3 has 15 residues. Per germline, CDR1 MNHNS and CDR2 SASEGT. Trimming pared 5 bases from V and 0 bases from J, leaving 11 bases between. CDR3 DNA: TGTGCCAGCAGTCGCATCCAAAGCTCCTACAATGAGCAGTTCTTC. It translates to CASSRIQSSYNEQFF.

This clonotype has just a few counts. The genes are TRBV5-1 and TRBJ2-1; no definite D call. Deletions cut 1 base from V and 3 bases from J, with 11 bases between. Germline V gene data show CDR1 as SGHRS and CDR2 as YFSETQ. The CDR3 has 15 amino acids. CDR3 in DNA: TGCGCCAGCAGCTTGTTCCCAGAAAACTACAATGAGCAGTTCTTC. Amino acid sequence: CASSLFPENYNEQFF.

The V and J genes are TRBV6-2 or TRBV6-3 and TRBJ2-7, with 7 bases lining up with TRBD1. CDR3 size: 14 residues. The junction had 8 bases not matched to a gene; V was cut back by 6 bases and J by 3 bases. The V gene's germline CDR1 is MNHEY and CDR2 SVGEGT. The CDR3 protein is CASSPWTGRYEQYF. The CDR3 region has the DNA TGTGCCAGCAGCCCCTGGACAGGCCGCTACGAGCAGTACTTC.

This chain uses TRBV29-1 with TRBJ1-4; tentatively, D is TRBD1 (5 bases). Germline CDR1 and CDR2: SQVTM and ANQGSEA. This CDR3 is built from 14 residues. Trimming cost V 1 base and J 8 bases, with 14 bases left between them. The CDR3 coding sequence is TGCAGCGTTGAAGGCTTGGGGGAGGAGGAAAAACTGTTTTTT. Translation gives CSVEGLGEEEKLFF.

This clonotype was recorded at least ten times. The rearrangement links TRBV25-1 to TRBJ2-5, with D possibly TRBD1 on 5 matching bases. There are 13 residues in the CDR3. V was cut by 11 bases and J by 5 bases, with 18 bases left in between. From germline, CDR1 is MGHDK and CDR2 SYGVNS. DNA for the CDR3: TGTGCCTCTGGGGCAGGGATGGGGGAGACCCAGTACTTC. As protein: CASGAGMGETQYF.

This CDR3 reads CSVDGTSGTRYEQYF. The CDR3 nucleotides read TGCAGCGTTGATGGGACTAGCGGGACCCGCTACGAGCAGTACTTC. This chain connects TRBV29-1 to TRBJ2-7; TRBD2 agrees at 13 bases. CDR1 and CDR2 (germline): SQVTM, ANQGSEA. The CDR3 sequence is 15 residues long. Unmatched junction bases numbered 5, after V lost 3 bases and J lost 3 bases.

This clonotype was seen many times. V gene TRBV29-1 combines with J gene TRBJ2-6, with D unclear. This CDR3 has 13 residues. Trimming pared 6 bases from V and 0 bases from J, leaving 6 bases between. Germline loops: CDR1 SQVTM, CDR2 ANQGSEA. CDR3 residues: CSVGSSGANVLTF. As DNA, the CDR3 is TGCAGCGTGGGAAGCTCTGGGGCCAACGTCCTGACTTTC.

This clonotype showed up many times. The chain combines TRBV7-6 with TRBJ1-5, with D perhaps matching TRBD1 (6 bases). CDR3 length: 14 residues. Germline V gives CDR1 SGHVS, CDR2 FNYEAQ. V lost 8 bases, J lost 4 bases, and 15 bases lay in between. CDR3 sequence: CASSRGQGNQPQHF. The CDR3 region has the DNA TGTGCCAGCTCCAGAGGGCAGGGGAATCAGCCCCAGCATTTT. Complete variable domain (other parts from reference TRBV7-6 and TRBJ1-5): GAGVSQSPRYKVTKRGQDVALRCDPISGHVSLYWYRQALGQGPEFLTYFNYEAQQDKSGLPNDRFSAERPEGSISTLTIQRTEQRDSAMYRCASSRGQGNQPQHFGDGTRLSIL.

This clonotype was seen only a few times. The J gene is TRBJ1-3, the V gene TRBV7-2; D call uncertain. The CDR3 length is 15 residues. Trimming took 1 base from V and 0 from J, leaving 7 bases between them. CDR1 and CDR2 from the germline V gene are SGHTA and FQGNSA. The CDR3 sequence is CASSLVSSSGNTIYF. CDR3 in DNA: TGTGCCAGCAGCTTAGTCTCGAGCTCTGGAAACACCATATATTTT.

This clonotype has ten or more counts. The chain uses TRBV12-3 or TRBV12-4 and TRBJ2-3; maybe TRBD2 (5 bases). The CDR3 consists of 14 residues. Trimming shortened V by 4 bases and J by 4 bases, and 12 bases separated the two germline ends. The CDR3 reads CASSSTNGADTQYF. The CDR3 nucleotides are TGTGCCAGCAGTTCTACGAACGGGGCAGATACGCAGTATTTT.

This clonotype was counted ten times or more. The rearrangement joins TRBV5-1 to TRBJ2-3; D might be TRBD2 (5 bases). V was cut by 1 base and J by 7 bases, with 7 bases left in between. CDR1 SGHRS and CDR2 YFSETQ come from the germline V gene. The CDR3 length is 12 residues. CDR3 loop: CASSLSGNTQYF. CDR3 DNA sequence: TGCGCCAGCAGCTTGTCGGGGAATACGCAGTATTTT.